A selection of T cell receptor beta chains follows, all from one sample in a study of T-cell reconstitution after alpha-beta-depleted transplantation in children. TCRdb analysed the PCR reads with MiXCR anew, one entry per CDR3 protein. This sample carries approximately 500,000 distinct CDR3 sequences, over 9.5% of them seen once, and the ten largest clones take 2% to 2.5%. Sequences were derived from PBMCs, sampled before TCRalphabeta/CD19-depleted stem cell transplant. These receptors were obtained from a child aged 2-15 years with inherited bone marrow failure, due to receive a stem cell transplant. Each CDR3 is given with its conserved first and last residue. D genes are given only for firm matches. The size of a clone is reported for some rows only, either as once, few or many, or as a class for expanded clones.

v_call,d_call,j_call,clone_size,cdr3_nt,cdr3_aa
TRBV28,TRBD2,TRBJ2-1,NA,TGTGCCAGCAGTGTCCCGGGACTAGCCGGTGAGCAGTTCTTC,CASSVPGLAGEQFF
TRBV7-2,NA,TRBJ1-1,few,TGTGCCAGCAGCTTAGCGCGCTGGGTCCTGCTCACTGAAGCTTTCTTT,CASSLARWVLLTEAFF
TRBV7-9,NA,TRBJ1-2,many,TGTGCCAGCAGTGGATACGGTGGTTTATATGCTAACTATGGCTACACCTTC,CASSGYGGLYANYGYTF
TRBV28,TRBD1,TRBJ1-1,many,TGTGCCAGCAGCTCAATTTCACAGGGGGCGTACACTGAAGCTTTCTTT,CASSSISQGAYTEAFF
TRBV4-2,TRBD1,TRBJ1-2,few,TGTGCCAGCAGCCAGAGGGACAGGGTCCCCACTAACTATGGCTACACCTTC,CASSQRDRVPTNYGYTF
TRBV4-3,NA,TRBJ1-1,many,TGCGCCAGCAGCCAAGATGGTGCAGAGAACACTGAAGCTTTCTTT,CASSQDGAENTEAFF
TRBV7-2,NA,TRBJ2-5,many,TGTGCCAGCAGCTTAAGCGGGTTCCAAGAGACCCAGTACTTC,CASSLSGFQETQYF
TRBV27,TRBD1,TRBJ2-7,NA,TGTGCCGCCTCAAACAGGGGGCCAGGTTACGAGCAGTACTTC,CAASNRGPGYEQYF
TRBV6-5,NA,TRBJ2-7,many,TGTGCCAGCAGTTACTCGGTCCCCGTAGCCTACGAGCAGTACTTC,CASSYSVPVAYEQYF
TRBV5-1,NA,TRBJ2-7,many,TGCGCCAGCAGCTTGCACTACGATCGGGAGCAGTACTTC,CASSLHYDREQYF
TRBV14,NA,TRBJ2-7,many,TGTGCCAGCAGCCAAGATGGGTTAGGGGACAACGGCTACGAGCAGTACTTC,CASSQDGLGDNGYEQYF
TRBV9,TRBD1,TRBJ2-2,many,TGTGCCAGCAGCGGACAGGGGGCAACCGGGGAGCTGTTTTTT,CASSGQGATGELFF
TRBV4-3,NA,TRBJ2-3,many,TGCGCCAGCAGCCCGGGACTCAGAGAATGGGATACGCAGTATTTT,CASSPGLREWDTQYF
TRBV9,NA,TRBJ1-2,many,TGTGCCAGCAGCGACGGAACCCGCTATGGCTACACCTTC,CASSDGTRYGYTF
TRBV28,NA,TRBJ2-5,NA,TGTGCCAGCAGTTTCCCACGGACGGAAGAGACCCAGTACTTC,CASSFPRTEETQYF
TRBV6-2/TRBV6-3,TRBD2,TRBJ2-2,many,TGTGCCAGCAGTTACTCCGGGACTAGCGGGAGCACCGGGGAGCTGTTTTTT,CASSYSGTSGSTGELFF
TRBV7-6,NA,TRBJ2-2,many,TGTGCCAGCAGCTATGGAGACACCGGGGAGCTGTTTTTT,CASSYGDTGELFF
TRBV20-1,TRBD1,TRBJ2-5,many,TGCAGTATCGGACAGGGCCAAGATACCCAGTACTTC,CSIGQGQDTQYF
TRBV5-6,NA,TRBJ2-1,many,TGTGCCAGCAGCTGGGGGTGGTACAATGAGCAGTTCTTC,CASSWGWYNEQFF
TRBV27,TRBD2,TRBJ2-7,many,TGTGCCAGCAGTTTGCGGGGGGCTTATTACGAGCAGTACTTC,CASSLRGAYYEQYF
TRBV3-1,NA,TRBJ2-7,few,TGTGCCAGCAGCCAATTCGGGGGGCTAGCATACGAGCAGTACTTC,CASSQFGGLAYEQYF
TRBV20-1,NA,TRBJ2-1,many,TGCAGTGCCGACCAACTAGGGAATGAGCAGTTCTTC,CSADQLGNEQFF
TRBV7-9,TRBD1,TRBJ2-5,many,TGTGCCAGCAGCACGCCGGGACAGGGTTTCCCAGAGACCCAGTACTTC,CASSTPGQGFPETQYF
TRBV7-2,NA,TRBJ1-5,many,TGTGCCAGCAGCTTAGTCAGGGGTGGCAATCAGCCCCAGCATTTT,CASSLVRGGNQPQHF
TRBV27,NA,TRBJ2-1,many,TGTGCCAGCAGTTTATCCCCAATGAATGAGCAGTTCTTC,CASSLSPMNEQFF
TRBV5-8,TRBD1,TRBJ2-7,many,TGTGCCAGCAGCTTGAGGACAGGCTACGAGCAGTACTTC,CASSLRTGYEQYF
TRBV12-3/TRBV12-4,NA,TRBJ2-5,many,TGTGCCAGCCGCCGGTCGGCACGTCACCAAGAGACCCAGTACTTC,CASRRSARHQETQYF
TRBV27,TRBD1,TRBJ2-7,many,TGTGCCAGCAGTTTCGAACGGGACAGGCCCTACGAGCAGTACTTC,CASSFERDRPYEQYF
TRBV7-8,TRBD2,TRBJ2-1,many,TGTGCCAGCAGCCCTAAGTTGGGACTAGGATACAATGAGCAGTTCTTC,CASSPKLGLGYNEQFF
TRBV4-3,TRBD1,TRBJ1-1,many,TGCGCCAGCAGCCAAGGGACAGGGGATACTGAAGCTTTCTTT,CASSQGTGDTEAFF
TRBV30,TRBD2,TRBJ2-2,few,TGTGCCTGGAGGGTCGGACTAGGGGACACCGGGGAGCTGTTTTTT,CAWRVGLGDTGELFF
TRBV2,TRBD2,TRBJ2-1,many,TGTGCCAGCAGTGATTCCGCTAGCGGCTTTTACAATGAGCAGTTCTTC,CASSDSASGFYNEQFF
TRBV12-3/TRBV12-4,NA,TRBJ2-3,many,TGTGCCAGCAGTTATTTGAGCACAGATACGCAGTATTTT,CASSYLSTDTQYF
TRBV5-4,NA,TRBJ2-2,few,TGTGCCAGCAGCCCCCAGATTAACACCGGGGAGCTGTTTTTT,CASSPQINTGELFF
TRBV20-1,NA,TRBJ2-7,few,TGCAGTGCTACCTCGGGACTCCCGGACGGGAGTGGCAACGAGCAGTACTTC,CSATSGLPDGSGNEQYF
TRBV15,TRBD1,TRBJ1-4,NA,TGTGCCACCAGCAGGGGCCGGACAGGGGGCGATGAAAAACTGTTTTTT,CATSRGRTGGDEKLFF
TRBV15,NA,TRBJ2-3,many,TGTGCCACCAGCACCGGGCACCTCCCAGATACGCAGTATTTT,CATSTGHLPDTQYF
TRBV10-3,TRBD1,TRBJ1-3,few,TGTGCCACAGGACAGGGAGACATGGGGGTCTCTGGAAACACCATATATTTT,CATGQGDMGVSGNTIYF
TRBV12-3/TRBV12-4,NA,TRBJ2-7,NA,TGTGCCAGCAGTTTGTCTCAGGGGTTCTACGAGCAGTACTTC,CASSLSQGFYEQYF
TRBV7-6,TRBD1,TRBJ2-4,NA,TGTGCCAGCAGCTTAGATACGCGGGACAGGGGAATCAAAAACATTCAGTACTTC,CASSLDTRDRGIKNIQYF
TRBV5-1,NA,TRBJ1-3,NA,TGCGCCAGCAGCTTGGGCCCTTCTGCCTCTGGAAACACCATATATTTT,CASSLGPSASGNTIYF
TRBV4-3,TRBD1,TRBJ2-7,NA,TGCGCCAGCAGCCAAGAGACAGGGGCGTACTACGAGCAGTACTTC,CASSQETGAYYEQYF
TRBV5-1,NA,TRBJ2-3,NA,TGCGCCAGCAGCCCGAGTCGTATGTTCTGGCCGGATACGCAGTATTTT,CASSPSRMFWPDTQYF
TRBV28,TRBD2,TRBJ2-7,NA,TGTGCCAGCAGTTTCCCCCTCCGGTCGGGACTAGCGGGAGTGTTCGAGCAGTACTTC,CASSFPLRSGLAGVFEQYF
TRBV5-6,NA,TRBJ1-1,many,TGTGCCAGCAGCCGAGCAGGGCCATTTGAAGCTTTCTTT,CASSRAGPFEAFF
TRBV7-2,NA,TRBJ2-1,many,TGTGCCAGCAGCTTGCGGGTGGCACCCTCCAGCTCCTACAATGAGCAGTTCTTC,CASSLRVAPSSSYNEQFF
TRBV5-1,TRBD2,TRBJ2-3,many,TGCGCCAGCAGCACCGGGACTAGCGCGGATACGCAGTATTTT,CASSTGTSADTQYF
TRBV9,TRBD2,TRBJ2-1,few,TGTGCCAGCAGTGACGGGACTAGCGGGGACAATGAGCAGTTCTTC,CASSDGTSGDNEQFF
TRBV5-1,NA,TRBJ2-5,many,TGCGCCAGCAGCCTTACAGGGTTTACGGAGACCCAGTACTTC,CASSLTGFTETQYF
TRBV12-3/TRBV12-4,NA,TRBJ1-2,many,TGTGCCAGCAGTTCACGTCTTCAGGCAGGGAAACATGGCTACACCTTC,CASSSRLQAGKHGYTF
TRBV6-2/TRBV6-3,TRBD1,TRBJ1-2,many,TGTGCCAGCAGTTACTCGTCACCGTTTATGGGACAGGGACCTCTAGCCGGCTACACCTTC,CASSYSSPFMGQGPLAGYTF